This T cell receptor beta chain was sequenced for a study of molecular identifiers for immune sequencing clone quantification. TCRdb processed the PCR reads anew with MiXCR; each CDR3 protein has one entry. Of some 590,000 distinct CDR3 sequences listed, approximately 24% are singletons. The CDR3 consists of 15 residues. J lost 3 bases, V lost 3 bases, and 7 bases had no gene match. Germline V gene data show CDR1 as GTSNPN and CDR2 as SVGIG (reference sequence). Sequencing input: naive CD8+ T cells from blood, with Jurkat cell RNA spiked in. The subset denotes: FACS-sorted CD8+CD4-CCR7+CD45RA+ naive T cells. The V gene is TRBV30, the J gene TRBJ1-1, with TRBD1 identical over 10 bases. The sequence came from a human donor in good health. Some libraries in this study had Jurkat cell RNA spiked in. CDR3 sequence reads: CAWRTGGPTYTEAFF. The CDR3 DNA reads as TGTGCCTGGAGGACAGGGGGCCCAACCTACACTGAAGCTTTCTTT.